These 30 T cell receptor beta chains were all obtained from the same sample, sequenced in a study of T-cell reconstitution after alpha-beta-depleted transplantation in children. Unique molecular identifiers were incorporated when the TCRbeta library was constructed. Using its own MiXCR run on the PCR reads, TCRdb lists one record per CDR3 protein. The top ten hold roughly 15% of the sample, which has fewer than 550,000 distinct CDR3 sequences, approximately 10% seen once. The specimen was PBMCs, mostly from graft donor cells, collected 180 days after TCRalphabeta/CD19-depleted stem cell transplant. These receptors were obtained from a female patient under 10 years old who had a stem cell transplant for aplastic anemia, so the T cells may come from the graft donor.

This clonotype was observed a handful of times. This chain uses TRBV12-3 or TRBV12-4 with TRBJ2-7; D is possibly TRBD2 (5 bases). This CDR3 has 17 residues. Trimming left V 0 bases short and J 4 bases short, with 19 bases between. The CDR3 DNA reads as TGTGCCAGCAGTTTAGCGGGGTGGTCGAGACTAAATTACGAGCAGTACTTC. Protein sequence: CASSLAGWSRLNYEQYF.

In this sample, this clonotype turned up many times. The rearrangement uses TRBV18 and TRBJ1-1; 7 nucleotides agree with TRBD1. The CDR3 consists of 14 residues. CDR1 is KGHSH, CDR2 LQKENI, per germline. Germline trimming cut 3 bases from V and 1 base from J; bases unmatched to any gene: 2. The CDR3 sequence: CASSPEGANTEAFF. The CDR3 coding sequence is TGTGCCAGCTCACCGGAGGGGGCGAACACTGAAGCTTTCTTT.

V gene TRBV5-6 combines with J gene TRBJ2-7; D uncertain. This CDR3 has 14 residues. The germline CDR1 and CDR2 sequences are SGHDT and YYEEEE. Trimming removed 0 bases from V and 1 base from J, with 8 bases in between. The CDR3 sequence: CASSLGDTSYEQYF. DNA for the CDR3: TGTGCCAGCAGCTTGGGTGATACGTCCTACGAGCAGTACTTC.

This clonotype was seen at least ten times. The chain combines TRBV29-1 with TRBJ2-5; D is perhaps TRBD1 (5 bases). V was shortened by 1 base and J by 5 bases, with 5 bases between the two germline ends. This CDR3 is built from 11 residues. Germline lookup yields CDR1 SQVTM and CDR2 ANQGSEA. The CDR3 sequence: CSVEAGETQYF. CDR3 coding DNA: TGCAGCGTTGAAGCAGGGGAGACCCAGTACTTC.

This clonotype was recorded at least ten times. This chain uses TRBV28 with TRBJ2-4; a weak D match, TRBD1 (6 bases). The CDR3 extends over 15 amino acids. From germline, CDR1 is MDHEN and CDR2 SYDVKM. Trimming removed 4 bases at V and 1 base at J, with 11 bases between. Written as DNA, the CDR3 is TGTGCCAGCAGTTCCCAAGACAGGGCCAAAAACATTCAGTACTTC. Its translation: CASSSQDRAKNIQYF.

This clonotype was found a few times. The rearrangement uses TRBV6-2 or TRBV6-3 and TRBJ2-5; 14 bases match TRBD2. Germline CDR1 reads MNHEY; CDR2 reads SVGEGT. V was clipped by 5 bases and J by 5 bases; unmatched bases: 10. CDR3 size: 17 residues. The CDR3 region has the DNA TGTGCCAGCAGTCACGGGACTAGCGGGAGTCGCAAGGAGACCCAGTACTTC. Its protein product is CASSHGTSGSRKETQYF.

This clonotype was counted between two and nine times. The chain joins TRBV20-1 to TRBJ1-2; 10 bases fit TRBD1. Germline-derived CDR1 and CDR2 are DFQATT and SNEGSKA (reference sequence). With 2 bases clipped from V and 5 bases from J, the junction kept 8 bases outside the gene matches. This CDR3 comprises 15 residues. CDR3 sequence: CSARSADRGIYGYTF. The CDR3 bases are TGCAGTGCTAGATCTGCGGACAGGGGGATTTATGGCTACACCTTC.

There are a few counts of this clonotype. The rearrangement links TRBV7-2 to TRBJ2-7; D is uncertain. V was trimmed by 3 bases and J by 7 bases, leaving 13 bases between them. Germline V CDR1 and CDR2: SGHTA, FQGNSA. There are 13 residues in the CDR3. The CDR3 DNA is TGTGCCAGCAGCTTCGATCAATATAGGGAGCAGTACGTC. This translates into CASSFDQYREQYV.

The V gene is TRBV11-1, the J gene TRBJ1-1; the D is unclear. From germline, CDR1 is SGHAT and CDR2 FQDESV (reference sequence). The CDR3 totals 12 residues. V lost 6 bases and J 4 bases, leaving 9 bases between the germline ends. Written as DNA, the CDR3 is TGTGCCAGCAGTACCGGAGCCACTGAAGCTTTCTTT. Amino acid sequence: CASSTGATEAFF.

This clonotype was detected a few times. Here the CDR3 reads CASSPDRLPKNIQYF. CDR3 sequence (DNA): TGTGCCAGCAGCCCGGACAGGCTCCCCAAAAACATTCAGTACTTC. This chain connects TRBV6-2 or TRBV6-3 to TRBJ2-4; 7 bases are a match to TRBD1. Germline V gene sequence: CDR1 MNHEY, CDR2 SVGEGT. CDR3 length: 15 residues. The J segment lost 2 bases and the V segment lost 6 bases, leaving 7 bases of the junction unmatched.

There are many counts of this clonotype. The chain employs TRBV29-1 and TRBJ1-1; no clear D gene. CDR1 and CDR2 from the germline V gene are SQVTM and ANQGSEA. The CDR3 length is 13 residues. V was trimmed by 3 bases and J by 0 bases, leaving 8 bases between them. The CDR3 bases are TGCAGCGTTGATCCCGGCTTGAACACTGAAGCTTTCTTT. Residues: CSVDPGLNTEAFF.

This chain connects TRBV6-5 to TRBJ2-3, with 7 bases matching TRBD1. The CDR3 has 16 amino acids. Germline CDR1 and CDR2: MNHEY and SVGAGI. Losses at the gene ends were 0 bases for V and 4 bases for J; bases not matched to a gene: 7. The DNA of the CDR3 is TGTGCCAGCAGTTACTCGGTACAGGGGCTGTCAGATACGCAGTATTTT. Translating gives CASSYSVQGLSDTQYF.

V is TRBV3-1 and J is TRBJ1-1, with a weak D call TRBD1 (6 bases). CDR3 length: 14 residues. The ends were cut back, 1 base at V and 4 bases at J, with 10 bases in the middle. Germline CDR1 and CDR2: LGHDT and YNNKEL (reference sequence). The DNA of the CDR3 is TGTGCCAGCAGCCAAGCGGCGGACAGCACTGAAGCTTTCTTT. Translation: CASSQAADSTEAFF.

This clonotype was observed many times. This sequence joins TRBV28 and TRBJ1-4; 7 bases align to TRBD1. V lost 4 bases, J lost 8 bases, and 7 bases stayed unmatched. The germline CDR1 and CDR2 sequences are MDHEN and SYDVKM. The CDR3 sequence is 14 residues long. The CDR3 coding sequence is TGTGCCAGCAGTTGGAGACAGGGAGGCGAAAAACTGTTTTTT. It is translated as CASSWRQGGEKLFF.

The sample holds a few counts of this clonotype. This sequence joins TRBV10-2 and TRBJ2-3, with 14 bases fitting TRBD2. The CDR3 is made up of 18 amino acids. The ends lost 2 bases at V and 2 bases at J; junction bases unmatched: 6. In germline, CDR1 is WSHSY, CDR2 SAAADI. The CDR3, as DNA: TGCGCCAGCAGTGAGAGGACTAGCGGGAGGCTTTTCACAGATACGCAGTATTTT. It specifies CASSERTSGRLFTDTQYF.

This clonotype was observed many times. The V and J genes are TRBV5-1 and TRBJ2-6; D unresolved. In germline, CDR1 is SGHRS, CDR2 YFSETQ. The CDR3 totals 16 residues. Deletions cut 2 bases from V and 4 bases from J, with 13 bases between. The CDR3 loop is CASSFDVGPGANVLTF. The CDR3 bases are TGCGCCAGCAGCTTCGATGTTGGGCCCGGGGCCAACGTCCTGACTTTC.

This clonotype occurred a few times. The chain joins TRBV7-6 to TRBJ2-5; 12 nucleotides match TRBD2. CDR1 SGHVS and CDR2 FNYEAQ come from the germline V gene. Losses at the gene ends were 5 bases for V and 6 bases for J; bases not matched to a gene: 4. The CDR3 runs 14 residues. The CDR3 is CASSLGTSGQTQYF. In nucleotides, the CDR3 is TGTGCCAGCAGCCTAGGGACTAGCGGGCAGACCCAGTACTTC.

This clonotype was detected a few times. This sequence joins TRBV11-3 and TRBJ2-5; possible D gene TRBD1, 6 bases. This CDR3 region has 12 residues. Germline V lookup: CDR1 SGHNT, CDR2 YENEEA. V lost 4 bases, J lost 5 bases, and 8 bases lay in between. The CDR3 DNA is TGTGCCAGCAGCTCCCAGGGGGAGACCCAGTACTTC. This translates into CASSSQGETQYF.

This clonotype has a handful of counts. The gene calls are TRBV5-1 and TRBJ2-7; 9 bases match TRBD1. After removal of 0 bases from V and 5 bases from J, the junction contained 9 bases not matched to a gene. Germline V lookup: CDR1 SGHRS, CDR2 YFSETQ. This CDR3 region has 16 residues. The CDR3 region is CASSLAAGTGTHEQYV. The CDR3 coding sequence is TGCGCCAGCAGCTTGGCGGCCGGGACAGGGACCCACGAGCAGTACGTC.

V is TRBV7-6 and J is TRBJ2-7; TRBD1 matches 7 bases. The V segment lost 6 bases and the J segment 7 bases; nucleotides outside the gene matches: 9. The CDR3 runs 13 residues. CDR1 is SGHVS and CDR2 is FNYEAQ in the germline V gene. CDR3 sequence reads: CASRGGSSREQYF. In nucleotides, the CDR3 is TGTGCCAGCAGAGGGGGCTCCTCCAGGGAGCAGTACTTC.

This sequence joins TRBV30 and TRBJ1-3; 8 nucleotides line up with TRBD1. This CDR3 is 15 amino acids long. After removal of 4 bases from V and 4 bases from J, the junction contained 9 bases not matched to a gene. CDR1 is GTSNPN, CDR2 SVGIG, per germline (reference sequence). The CDR3 DNA reads as TGTGCCTGGATCTGGGGCAGGGGGCAAGGAAACACCATATATTTT. Its protein is CAWIWGRGQGNTIYF.

Comments on this clonotype: A much larger clonotype is one base distant, so this may be a read error. The chain is built from TRBV28 and TRBJ2-7; 8 nucleotides match TRBD1. After removal of 8 bases from V and 2 bases from J, the junction contained 14 bases not matched to a gene. CDR3 length equals 16 residues. From germline, CDR1 is MDHEN and CDR2 SYDVKM. The DNA of the CDR3 is TGTGCCAGCCGACCCCCGGGGACAGGCATCCCCTACGAGCAGTACTTC. As protein: CASRPPGTGIPYEQYF.

This clonotype was picked up a small number of times. This rearrangement joins TRBV9 to TRBJ2-2, with a weak D call TRBD1 (6 bases). The CDR3 sequence is 16 residues long. The ends were cut back, 4 bases at V and 5 bases at J, with 18 bases in the middle. Germline V lookup: CDR1 SGDLS, CDR2 YYNGEE. As DNA, the CDR3 is TGTGCCAGCAGCTCGGCGACAGGTCTTGTGACCGGGGAGCTGTTTTTT. It yields the protein CASSSATGLVTGELFF.

In this sample, this clonotype turned up a few times. J is TRBJ2-5 and V is TRBV20-1; D ambiguous. Germline V gene sequence: CDR1 DFQATT, CDR2 SNEGSKA (reference sequence). CDR3 size: 14 residues. The V gene lost 1 base and the J gene lost 3 bases, with 12 bases spanning the gap. The CDR3 DNA sequence: TGCAGTGCTAGAGCTTATACTCATAAAGAGACCCAGTACTTC. Translation gives CSARAYTHKETQYF.

The genes are TRBV15 and TRBJ2-7, with D maybe TRBD1 (6 bases). Trimming removed 3 bases at V and 5 bases at J, with 14 bases between. The V gene's germline CDR1 is LNHNV and CDR2 YYDKDF (reference sequence). CDR3 length: 14 residues. The DNA for the CDR3 is TGTGCCACCAGCAGTATCCGGACAGCCAACGAGCAGTACTTC. Protein product: CATSSIRTANEQYF. Supplemented by reference TRBV15 and TRBJ2-7, the full variable domain reads DAMVIQNPRYQVTQFGKPVTLSCSQTLNHNVMYWYQQKSSQAPKLLFHYYDKDFNNEADTPDNFQSRRPNTSFCFLDIRSPGLGDTAMYLCATSSIRTANEQYFGPGTRLTVT.

This clonotype showed up many times. J is TRBJ2-3 and V is TRBV7-9; TRBD1 matches 9 bases. J lost 4 bases, V lost 5 bases, and 7 bases had no gene match. Germline CDR1 SEHNR, CDR2 FQNEAQ (reference sequence). CDR3 length: 15 residues. The CDR3 nucleotides read TGTGCCAGCAGCCAGAGGGACAGGGTTCCAGATACGCAGTATTTT. It translates to CASSQRDRVPDTQYF.

There are a few counts of this clonotype. V usage is TRBV12-3 or TRBV12-4 and J usage is TRBJ1-2; D is unresolved. This CDR3 has 14 residues. The V gene lost 1 base and the J gene lost 3 bases, with 9 bases spanning the gap. In DNA, the CDR3 is TGTGCCAGCAGTTTAGACCCGGACTACTATGGCTACACCTTC. It specifies CASSLDPDYYGYTF.

This clonotype was picked up a small number of times. The chain joins TRBV6-2 or TRBV6-3 to TRBJ2-2; D is uncertain. Trimming removed 2 bases from V and 7 bases from J, with 5 bases in between. Germline V gene sequence: CDR1 MNHEY, CDR2 SVGEGT. The CDR3 length is 12 residues. DNA for the CDR3: TGTGCCAGCAGTTACGTTGGCGGGGAGCTGTTTTTT. Protein sequence: CASSYVGGELFF.

This clonotype was detected ten times or more. V usage is TRBV28 and J usage is TRBJ1-2; D perhaps matches TRBD1 (6 bases). Between the trimmed V and J ends, which lost 5 bases and 8 bases, there was a span of 18 bases. The germline V gene has CDR1 MDHEN and CDR2 SYDVKM. CDR3 length: 14 residues. CDR3 DNA: TGTGCCAGCAGTAACACCGGGACACTGGCGGGCTACACCTTC. This translates into CASSNTGTLAGYTF.

This clonotype was found many times. The rearrangement uses TRBV29-1 and TRBJ1-1; no firm D call. CDR3 length: 14 residues. CDR1 and CDR2 from the germline V gene are SQVTM and ANQGSEA. V shed 3 bases and J shed 1 base, with 12 bases lying between them. The CDR3: CSVDMGSWNTEAFF. The CDR3, as DNA: TGCAGCGTTGACATGGGCAGTTGGAACACTGAAGCTTTCTTT.